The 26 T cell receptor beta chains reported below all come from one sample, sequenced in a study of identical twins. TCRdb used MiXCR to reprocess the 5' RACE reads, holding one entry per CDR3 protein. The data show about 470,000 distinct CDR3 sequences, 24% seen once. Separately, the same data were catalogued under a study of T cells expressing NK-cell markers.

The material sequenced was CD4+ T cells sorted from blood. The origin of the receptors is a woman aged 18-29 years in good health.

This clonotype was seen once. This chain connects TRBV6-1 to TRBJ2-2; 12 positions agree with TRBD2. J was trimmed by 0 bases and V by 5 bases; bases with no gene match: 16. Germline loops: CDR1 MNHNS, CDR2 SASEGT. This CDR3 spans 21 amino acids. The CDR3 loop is CASSKRGMTSGGATNTGELFF. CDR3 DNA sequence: TGTGCCAGCAGTAAACGAGGGATGACTAGCGGGGGAGCTACGAACACCGGGGAGCTGTTTTTT.

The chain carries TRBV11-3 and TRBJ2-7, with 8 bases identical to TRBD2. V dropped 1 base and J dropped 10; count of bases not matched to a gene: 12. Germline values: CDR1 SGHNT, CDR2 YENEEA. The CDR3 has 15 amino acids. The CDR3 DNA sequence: TGTGCCAGCAGCTTAGTAGCGCGGGGGGCTTCCTTACAGTACTTC. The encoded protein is CASSLVARGASLQYF.

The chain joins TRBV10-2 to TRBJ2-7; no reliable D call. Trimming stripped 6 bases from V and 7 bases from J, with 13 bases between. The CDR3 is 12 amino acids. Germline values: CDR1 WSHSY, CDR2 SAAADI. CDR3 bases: TGCGCCAGCAGCCCAACCGCCGAGGAGCAGTACTTC. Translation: CASSPTAEEQYF.

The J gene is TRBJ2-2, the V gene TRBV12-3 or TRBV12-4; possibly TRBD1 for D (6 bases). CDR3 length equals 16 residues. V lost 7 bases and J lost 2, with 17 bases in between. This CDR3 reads CASTLSRTANTGELFF. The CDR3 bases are TGTGCCAGCACCCTTTCGAGGACAGCCAACACCGGGGAGCTGTTTTTT.

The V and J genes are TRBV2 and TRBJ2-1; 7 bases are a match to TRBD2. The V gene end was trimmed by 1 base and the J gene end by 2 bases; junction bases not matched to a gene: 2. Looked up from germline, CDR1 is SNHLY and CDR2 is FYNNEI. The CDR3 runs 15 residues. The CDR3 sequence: CASSEGTSAYNEQFF. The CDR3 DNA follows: TGTGCCAGCAGTGAAGGTACTAGCGCCTACAATGAGCAGTTCTTC. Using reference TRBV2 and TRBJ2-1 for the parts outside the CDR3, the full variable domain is EPEVTQTPSHQVTQMGQEVILRCVPISNHLYFYWYRQILGQKVEFLVSFYNNEISEKSEIFDDQFSVERPDGSNFTLKIRSTKLEDSAMYFCASSEGTSAYNEQFFGPGTRLTVL.

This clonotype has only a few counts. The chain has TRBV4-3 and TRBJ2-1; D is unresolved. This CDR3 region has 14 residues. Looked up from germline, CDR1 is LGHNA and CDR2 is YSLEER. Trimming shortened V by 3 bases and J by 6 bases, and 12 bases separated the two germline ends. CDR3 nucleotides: TGCGCCAGCAGCCACCGACGACTGGGCAATGAGCAGTTCTTC. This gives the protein CASSHRRLGNEQFF.

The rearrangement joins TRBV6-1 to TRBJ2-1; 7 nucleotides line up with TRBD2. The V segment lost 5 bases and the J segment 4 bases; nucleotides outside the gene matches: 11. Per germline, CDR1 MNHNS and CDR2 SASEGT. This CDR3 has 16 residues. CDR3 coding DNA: TGTGCCAGCAGTATCCACCTAGCGGCCTCATACAATGAGCAGTTCTTC. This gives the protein CASSIHLAASYNEQFF.

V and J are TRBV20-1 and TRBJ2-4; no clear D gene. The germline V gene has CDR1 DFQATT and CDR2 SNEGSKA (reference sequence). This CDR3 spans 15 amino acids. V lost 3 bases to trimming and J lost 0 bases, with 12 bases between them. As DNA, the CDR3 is TGCAGTGCTAGTTCCCGGTTACTAGCCAAAAACATTCAGTACTTC. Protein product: CSASSRLLAKNIQYF.

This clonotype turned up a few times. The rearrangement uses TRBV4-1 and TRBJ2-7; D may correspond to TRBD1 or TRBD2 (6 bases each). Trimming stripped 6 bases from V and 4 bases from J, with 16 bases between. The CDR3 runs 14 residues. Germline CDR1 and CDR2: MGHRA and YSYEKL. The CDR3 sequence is CASRGLGANYEQYF. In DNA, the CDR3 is TGCGCCAGCAGGGGACTGGGGGCCAATTACGAGCAGTACTTC.

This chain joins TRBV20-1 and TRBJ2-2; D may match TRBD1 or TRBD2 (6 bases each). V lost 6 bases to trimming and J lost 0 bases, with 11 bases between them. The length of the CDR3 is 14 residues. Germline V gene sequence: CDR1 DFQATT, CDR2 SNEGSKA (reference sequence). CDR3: CSAGGQTNTGELFF. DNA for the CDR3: TGCAGTGCGGGGGGACAAACGAACACCGGGGAGCTGTTTTTT.

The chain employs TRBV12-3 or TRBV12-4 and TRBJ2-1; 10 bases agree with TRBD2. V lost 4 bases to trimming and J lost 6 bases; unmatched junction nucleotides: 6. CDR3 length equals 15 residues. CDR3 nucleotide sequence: TGTGCCAGCAGTTATACTAGCGGGGACGGCAATGAGCAGTTCTTC. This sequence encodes CASSYTSGDGNEQFF.

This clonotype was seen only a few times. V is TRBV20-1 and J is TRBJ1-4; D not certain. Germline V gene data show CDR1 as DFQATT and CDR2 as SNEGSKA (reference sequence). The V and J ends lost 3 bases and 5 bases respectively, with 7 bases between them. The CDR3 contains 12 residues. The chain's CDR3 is CSASWGNEKLFF. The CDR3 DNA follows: TGCAGTGCTAGTTGGGGAAATGAAAAACTGTTTTTT.

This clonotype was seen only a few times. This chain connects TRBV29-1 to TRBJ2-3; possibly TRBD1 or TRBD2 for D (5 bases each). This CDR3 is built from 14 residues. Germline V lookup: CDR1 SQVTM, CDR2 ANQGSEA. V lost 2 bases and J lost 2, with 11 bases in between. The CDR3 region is CSVEMGPLTDTQYF. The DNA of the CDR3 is TGCAGCGTTGAAATGGGACCGCTCACAGATACGCAGTATTTT.

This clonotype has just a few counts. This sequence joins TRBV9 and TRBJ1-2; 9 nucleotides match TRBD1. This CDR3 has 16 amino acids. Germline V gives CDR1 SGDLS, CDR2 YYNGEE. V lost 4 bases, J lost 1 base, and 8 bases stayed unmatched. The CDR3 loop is CASSPSTGGLNYGYTF. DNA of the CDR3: TGTGCCAGCAGCCCATCAACAGGGGGCCTTAACTATGGCTACACCTTC.

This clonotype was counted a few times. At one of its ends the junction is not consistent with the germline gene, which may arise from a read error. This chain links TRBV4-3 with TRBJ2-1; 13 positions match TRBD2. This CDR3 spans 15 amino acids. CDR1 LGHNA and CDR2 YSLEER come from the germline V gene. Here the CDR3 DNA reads TGCGCCAGCACCCAATGGACTAGCGGGAGTCGCGAGCAGTTCTTC. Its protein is CASTQWTSGSREQFF.

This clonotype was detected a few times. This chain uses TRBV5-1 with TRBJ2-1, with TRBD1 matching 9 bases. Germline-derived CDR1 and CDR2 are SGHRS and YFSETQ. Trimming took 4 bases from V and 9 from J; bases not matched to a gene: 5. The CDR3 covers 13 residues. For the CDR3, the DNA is TGCGCCAGCAGCGGGACAGGGTTTGTTGAGCAGTTCTTC. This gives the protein CASSGTGFVEQFF.

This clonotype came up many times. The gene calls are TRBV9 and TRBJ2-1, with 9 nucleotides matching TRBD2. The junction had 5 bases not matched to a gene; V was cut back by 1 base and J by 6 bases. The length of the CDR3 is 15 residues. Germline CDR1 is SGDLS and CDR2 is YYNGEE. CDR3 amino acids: CASSVSGLALNEQFF. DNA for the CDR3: TGTGCCAGCAGCGTATCTGGACTAGCGCTCAATGAGCAGTTCTTC.

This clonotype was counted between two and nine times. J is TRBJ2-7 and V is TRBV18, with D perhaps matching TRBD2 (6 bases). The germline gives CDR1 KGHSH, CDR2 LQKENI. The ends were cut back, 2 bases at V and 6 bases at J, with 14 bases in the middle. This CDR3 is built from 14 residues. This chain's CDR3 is CASSPSRERGEQYF. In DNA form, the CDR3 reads TGTGCCAGCTCACCATCACGGGAGAGGGGCGAGCAGTACTTC.

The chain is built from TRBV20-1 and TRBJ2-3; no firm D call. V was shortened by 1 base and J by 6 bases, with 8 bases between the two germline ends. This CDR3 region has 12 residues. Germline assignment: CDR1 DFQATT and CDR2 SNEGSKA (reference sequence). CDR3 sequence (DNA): TGCAGTGCTAGAGTCGGGCGGGATACGCAGTATTTT. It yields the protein CSARVGRDTQYF.

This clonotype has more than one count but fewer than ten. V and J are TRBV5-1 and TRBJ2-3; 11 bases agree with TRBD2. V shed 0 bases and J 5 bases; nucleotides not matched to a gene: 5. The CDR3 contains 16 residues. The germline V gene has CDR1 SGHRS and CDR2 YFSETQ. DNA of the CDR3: TGCGCCAGCAGCTTGGCCTTGGGGACTAGCGGAGATACGCAGTATTTT. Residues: CASSLALGTSGDTQYF. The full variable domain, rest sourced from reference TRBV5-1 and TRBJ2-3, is KAGVTQTPRYLIKTRGQQVTLSCSPISGHRSVSWYQQTPGQGLQFLFEYFSETQRNKGNFPGRFSGRQFSNSRSEMNVSTLELGDSALYLCASSLALGTSGDTQYFGPGTRLTVL.

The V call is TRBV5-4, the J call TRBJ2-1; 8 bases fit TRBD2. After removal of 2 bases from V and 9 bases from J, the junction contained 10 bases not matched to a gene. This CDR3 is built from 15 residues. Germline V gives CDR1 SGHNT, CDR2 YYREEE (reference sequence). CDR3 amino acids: CASSFGVAGNLEQFF. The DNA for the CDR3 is TGTGCCAGCAGCTTTGGCGTAGCGGGAAATCTTGAGCAGTTCTTC.

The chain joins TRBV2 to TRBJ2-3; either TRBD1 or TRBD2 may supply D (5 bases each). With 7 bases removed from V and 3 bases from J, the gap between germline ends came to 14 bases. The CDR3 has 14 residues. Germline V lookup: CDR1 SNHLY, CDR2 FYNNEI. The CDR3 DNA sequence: TGTGCCAGCACCAGGGAAGCGGCGACAGATACGCAGTATTTT. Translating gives CASTREAATDTQYF.

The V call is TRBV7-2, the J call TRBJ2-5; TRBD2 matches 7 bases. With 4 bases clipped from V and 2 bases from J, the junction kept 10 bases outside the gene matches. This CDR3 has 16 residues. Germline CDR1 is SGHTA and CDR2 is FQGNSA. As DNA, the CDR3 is TGTGCCAGCAGCTCCTACCGACTAGCTTTTCAAGAGACCCAGTACTTC. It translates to CASSSYRLAFQETQYF.

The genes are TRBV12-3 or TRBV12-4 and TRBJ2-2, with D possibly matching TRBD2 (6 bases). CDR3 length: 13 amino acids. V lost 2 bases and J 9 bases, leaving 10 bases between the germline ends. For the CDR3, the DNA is TGTGCCAGCAGTTTAAATAGCGGTAGGGAGCTGTTTTTT. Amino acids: CASSLNSGRELFF.

The CDR3, as DNA: TGTGCCAGCTCACCACCTTCGACAGGCTCTGGGGCCAACGTCCTGACTTTC. Amino acid sequence: CASSPPSTGSGANVLTF. J is TRBJ2-6 and V is TRBV18; possible D gene TRBD1, 6 bases. Germline values: CDR1 KGHSH, CDR2 LQKENI. With 0 bases removed from V and 0 bases from J, the gap between germline ends came to 9 bases. The CDR3 has 17 residues.

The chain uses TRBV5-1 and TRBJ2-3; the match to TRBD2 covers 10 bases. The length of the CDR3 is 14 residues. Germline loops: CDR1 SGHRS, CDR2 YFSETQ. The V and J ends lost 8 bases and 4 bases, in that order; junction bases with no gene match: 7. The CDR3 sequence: CASSAGGPSDTQYF. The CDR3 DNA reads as TGCGCCAGTTCAGCGGGGGGGCCATCAGATACGCAGTATTTT. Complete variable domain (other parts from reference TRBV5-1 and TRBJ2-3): KAGVTQTPRYLIKTRGQQVTLSCSPISGHRSVSWYQQTPGQGLQFLFEYFSETQRNKGNFPGRFSGRQFSNSRSEMNVSTLELGDSALYLCASSAGGPSDTQYFGPGTRLTVL.